Shown below are 20 T cell receptor beta chains from a single sample sequenced in a study of chemoradiotherapy in HPV16-positive cancers. Method: immunoSEQ multiplex PCR; TCRdb's copy keeps in-frame clones and lacks some. The sample consists of under 8,000 clones, 60% to 80% of them appearing once. The sequencing used tumor tissue, collected from a patient who underwent chemoradiotherapy. Receptors originate from a human donor with HPV-associated anogenital cancer.

V gene TRBV7-9 combines with J gene TRBJ2-2, with D perhaps matching TRBD2 (6 bases). CDR1 and CDR2 from the germline V gene are SEHNR and FQNEAQ (reference sequence). V lost 1 base and J lost 4, with 10 bases in between. The CDR3 has 15 residues. The CDR3 DNA sequence: TGTGCCAGCAGCTTAGAGCGGGCGGGCACCGGGGAGCTGTTTTTT. This sequence encodes CASSLERAGTGELFF.

J is TRBJ2-7 and V is TRBV29-1; TRBD1 aligns across 9 bases. Germline V gene lookup returns CDR1 SQVTM and CDR2 ANQGSEA. The trim removed 6 bases at V and 0 bases at J, leaving 6 bases unmatched. There are 14 residues in the CDR3. As DNA, the CDR3 is TGCAGCGTGGGGGGACAGGGTAGCTCCTACGAGCAGTACTTC. It codes for CSVGGQGSSYEQYF.

The rearrangement uses TRBV9 and TRBJ1-2, with a possible D match to TRBD1 (5 bases). Trimming took off 0 bases at V and 4 bases at J, with 7 bases between the two ends. The CDR3 consists of 13 residues. CDR1 SGDLS and CDR2 YYNGEE come from the germline V gene. CDR3 DNA sequence: TGTGCCAGCAGCGTAGCCGGGACCTATGGCTACACCTTC. Its translation: CASSVAGTYGYTF.

The gene calls are TRBV5-6 and TRBJ1-1, with D tentatively TRBD1 (5 bases). Trimming removed 3 bases at V and 2 bases at J, with 11 bases between. Looked up from germline, CDR1 is SGHDT and CDR2 is YYEEEE. The CDR3 is 14 amino acids. The CDR3 DNA is TGTGCCAGCAGCTGGGGGGTGTTAAACACTGAAGCTTTCTTT. As protein: CASSWGVLNTEAFF. The full variable domain, rest sourced from reference TRBV5-6 and TRBJ1-1, is DAGVTQSPTHLIKTRGQQVTLRCSPKSGHDTVSWYQQALGQGPQFIFQYYEEEERQRGNFPDRFSGHQFPNYSSELNVNALLLGDSALYLCASSWGVLNTEAFFGQGTRLTVV.

This rearrangement joins TRBV5-1 to TRBJ2-5, with D perhaps matching TRBD1 (5 bases). In germline, CDR1 is SGHRS, CDR2 YFSETQ. This CDR3 contains 14 residues. With 3 bases removed from V and 2 bases from J, the gap between germline ends came to 11 bases. The CDR3 DNA reads as TGCGCCAGCAGCTCTCAGACAGTACAAGAGACCCAGTACTTC. This sequence encodes CASSSQTVQETQYF.

The rearrangement links TRBV11-1 to TRBJ2-1; tentatively, D is TRBD2 (6 bases). CDR3 length: 15 amino acids. Trimming pared 5 bases from V and 6 bases from J, leaving 17 bases between. Germline V gene lookup returns CDR1 SGHAT and CDR2 FQDESV (reference sequence). CDR3 loop: CASSPQTSTLNEQFF. CDR3 in DNA: TGTGCCAGCAGCCCCCAGACTAGTACTCTCAATGAGCAGTTCTTC.

The chain couples TRBV28 to TRBJ1-3; D is unresolved. This CDR3 spans 14 amino acids. The V gene lost 6 bases and the J gene lost 0 bases, with 9 bases spanning the gap. Germline CDR1 reads MDHEN; CDR2 reads SYDVKM. The CDR3 is CASRGTVSGNTIYF. The CDR3 bases are TGTGCCAGCAGGGGTACGGTCTCTGGAAACACCATATATTTT.

V and J are TRBV6-1 and TRBJ1-2, with TRBD1 matching over 10 bases. The germline CDR1 and CDR2 sequences are MNHNS and SASEGT. The CDR3 has 13 amino acids. V trimming: 8 bases; J trimming: 8 bases; junction bases outside the gene matches: 8. CDR3 loop: CASDSGTGEGYTF. The CDR3 nucleotides are TGTGCCAGCGACTCCGGGACAGGGGAAGGCTACACCTTC.

This chain joins TRBV11-2 and TRBJ1-2; TRBD1 matches at 9 bases. Germline-derived CDR1 and CDR2 are SGHAT and FQNNGV. J gave up 5 bases and V 5 bases, and 21 bases lay outside the gene matches. CDR3 length equals 19 residues. In DNA, the CDR3 is TGTGCCAGCAGCCGATCGGGACAGGGTGTAAGCTTGGGATCATATGGCTACACCTTC. Protein: CASSRSGQGVSLGSYGYTF.

This clone was picked up one time. The chain links TRBV19 to TRBJ1-2, with 7 bases matching TRBD1. The CDR3 has 16 residues. With V trimmed by 3 bases and J by 1 base, 8 bases remained unmatched. Germline V lookup: CDR1 LNHDA, CDR2 SQIVND (reference sequence). CDR3 bases: TGTGCCAGTAGTATCGGGGACAGCACCTTTAACTATGGCTACACCTTC. Protein: CASSIGDSTFNYGYTF.

The chain is built from TRBV2 and TRBJ2-1, with 9 bases matching TRBD2. Germline CDR1 and CDR2: SNHLY and FYNNEI. V gave up 3 bases and J gave up 6 bases; unmatched junction bases: 3. The CDR3 is made up of 14 amino acids. CDR3 sequence: CASSEGLAINEQFF. In nucleotides, the CDR3 is TGTGCCAGCAGTGAGGGACTAGCAATCAATGAGCAGTTCTTC.

CDR3 protein: CASSPNSEPSGNTIYF. CDR3 bases: TGTGCCAGCTCACCAAACAGCGAGCCCTCTGGAAACACCATATATTTT. The chain recombines TRBV18 with TRBJ1-3, with D unresolved. This CDR3 has 16 residues. Per the germline V gene, CDR1 is KGHSH and CDR2 is LQKENI. Trimming took off 2 bases at V and 0 bases at J, with 11 bases between the two ends.

The J gene is TRBJ1-3, the V gene TRBV7-2; D unresolved. The germline V gene has CDR1 SGHTA and CDR2 FQGNSA. This CDR3 has 14 residues. The germline V and J ends were trimmed by 5 bases and 3 bases, with 11 bases remaining between them. This CDR3 reads CASSVGMSGNTIYF. For the CDR3, the DNA is TGTGCCAGCAGCGTAGGGATGAGTGGAAACACCATATATTTT.

The rearrangement joins TRBV2 to TRBJ2-7, with TRBD2 matching 10 bases. The CDR3 runs to 12 residues. V shed 6 bases and J 7 bases; nucleotides not matched to a gene: 3. Looked up from germline, CDR1 is SNHLY and CDR2 is FYNNEI. The CDR3 DNA is TGTGCCAGCAGCGATAGCGGGAGGGAGCAGTACTTC. Translation: CASSDSGREQYF.

The gene calls are TRBV19 and TRBJ2-1; D is uncertain. CDR3 length: 16 residues. The V end was cut by 6 bases, the J end by 0 bases, with 15 bases between. Germline CDR1 is LNHDA and CDR2 is SQIVND (reference sequence). The DNA of the CDR3 is TGTGCCAGTAGACGAAGTTCTGGTTCCTCCTACAATGAGCAGTTCTTC. Translating gives CASRRSSGSSYNEQFF.

This sequence joins TRBV7-6 and TRBJ2-7; 8 bases are a match to TRBD2. The CDR3 spans 17 residues. J gave up 4 bases and V 6 bases, and 17 bases lay outside the gene matches. CDR1 and CDR2 from the germline V gene are SGHVS and FNYEAQ. CDR3 loop: CASSSSPGTRSVYEQYF. In nucleotides, the CDR3 is TGTGCCAGCAGTTCCTCCCCCGGGACTAGGAGTGTGTACGAGCAGTACTTC.

The rearrangement uses TRBV2 and TRBJ1-2; D perhaps matches TRBD1 (6 bases). The CDR3 contains 16 residues. Trimming pared 6 bases from V and 1 base from J, leaving 18 bases between. CDR1 SNHLY and CDR2 FYNNEI come from the germline V gene. As DNA, the CDR3 is TGTGCCAGCAGGGCTGGCCGGGACACCATTAACTATGGCTACACCTTC. Encoded protein: CASRAGRDTINYGYTF. Full variable domain (missing parts from reference TRBV2 and TRBJ1-2): EPEVTQTPSHQVTQMGQEVILRCVPISNHLYFYWYRQILGQKVEFLVSFYNNEISEKSEIFDDQFSVERPDGSNFTLKIRSTKLEDSAMYFCASRAGRDTINYGYTFGSGTRLTVV.

The chain employs TRBV6-5 and TRBJ2-3; 7 nucleotides line up with TRBD2. The CDR3 runs to 14 residues. V was clipped by 6 bases and J by 3 bases; unmatched bases: 6. Germline CDR1 and CDR2: MNHEY and SVGAGI. The CDR3 spells CASRVGGGTDTQYF. The CDR3 bases are TGTGCCAGCAGGGTAGGCGGGGGAACAGATACGCAGTATTTT.

This clone came up once. The chain links TRBV7-2 to TRBJ1-2, with D perhaps TRBD1 (6 bases). With 6 bases removed from V and 5 bases from J, the gap between germline ends came to 10 bases. The CDR3 spans 12 residues. Germline lookup yields CDR1 SGHTA and CDR2 FQGNSA. CDR3 DNA: TGTGCCAGCAGTCCACAGGGTTATGGCTACACCTTC. Protein: CASSPQGYGYTF.

The table lists this clone with a few counts. This chain uses TRBV9 with TRBJ1-2, with 7 bases identical to TRBD1. Trimming cost V 7 bases and J 6 bases; bases outside gene matches: 6. This CDR3 contains 12 residues. CDR1 and CDR2 from the germline V gene are SGDLS and YYNGEE. CDR3 coding DNA: TGTGCCAGCTGGGGACAGCGTGATGGCTACACCTTC. Its translation: CASWGQRDGYTF.